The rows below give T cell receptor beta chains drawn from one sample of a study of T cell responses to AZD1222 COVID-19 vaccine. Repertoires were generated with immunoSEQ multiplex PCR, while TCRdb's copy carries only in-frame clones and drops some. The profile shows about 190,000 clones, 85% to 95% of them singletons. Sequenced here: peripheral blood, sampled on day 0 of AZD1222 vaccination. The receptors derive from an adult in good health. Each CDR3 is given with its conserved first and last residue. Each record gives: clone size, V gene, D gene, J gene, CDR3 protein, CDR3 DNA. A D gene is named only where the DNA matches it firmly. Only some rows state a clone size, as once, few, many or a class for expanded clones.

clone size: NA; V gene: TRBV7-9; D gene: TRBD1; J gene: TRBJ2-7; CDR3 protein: CASSISTGDVEQYF; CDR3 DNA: TGTGCCAGCAGCATATCGACAGGGGACGTCGAGCAGTACTTC
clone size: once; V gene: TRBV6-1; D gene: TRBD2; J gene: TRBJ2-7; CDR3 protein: CASSEGFVGTIYEQYF; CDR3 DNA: TGTGCCAGCAGTGAAGGGTTTGTGGGGACTATCTACGAGCAGTACTTC
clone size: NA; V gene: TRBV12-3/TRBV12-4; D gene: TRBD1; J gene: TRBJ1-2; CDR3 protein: CASSFGQGLGYTF; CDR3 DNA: TGTGCCAGCAGTTTTGGACAGGGGTTAGGCTACACCTTC
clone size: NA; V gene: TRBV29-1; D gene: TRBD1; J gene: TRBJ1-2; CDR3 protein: CSVDPGQGPLGDGYTF; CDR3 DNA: TGCAGCGTTGATCCGGGACAGGGGCCCTTGGGGGATGGCTACACCTTC
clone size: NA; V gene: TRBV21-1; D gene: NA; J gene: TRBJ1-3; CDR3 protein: CASSNHRDLNSGNTIYF; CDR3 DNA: TGTGCCAGCAGCAACCACCGGGACCTAAACTCTGGAAACACCATATATTTT
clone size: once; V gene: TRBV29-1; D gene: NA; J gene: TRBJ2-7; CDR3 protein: CSVPPGGSYEQYF; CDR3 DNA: TGCAGCGTTCCACCCGGGGGCTCCTACGAGCAGTACTTC
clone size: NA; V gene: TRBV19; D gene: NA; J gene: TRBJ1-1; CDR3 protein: CASSISLDRGGTEAFF; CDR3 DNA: TGTGCCAGTAGTATTTCCCTCGATCGGGGGGGCACTGAAGCTTTCTTT
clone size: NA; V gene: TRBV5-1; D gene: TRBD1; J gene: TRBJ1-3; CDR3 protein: CASSLGGTEHTGNTIYF; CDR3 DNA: TGCGCCAGCAGCTTGGGAGGGACAGAACATACTGGAAACACCATATATTTT
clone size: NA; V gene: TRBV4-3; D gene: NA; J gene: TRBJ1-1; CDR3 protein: CASSQTQSNTEAFF; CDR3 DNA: TGCGCCAGCAGCCAAACACAGTCGAACACTGAAGCTTTCTTT
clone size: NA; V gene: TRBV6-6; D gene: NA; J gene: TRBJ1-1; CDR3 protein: CASNLPNLPEAFF; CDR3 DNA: TGTGCCAGCAACCTACCCAACCTCCCCGAAGCTTTCTTT
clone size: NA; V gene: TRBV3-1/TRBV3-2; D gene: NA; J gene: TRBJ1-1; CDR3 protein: CASRRNQGSGTEAFF; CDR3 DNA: TGTGCCAGCAGACGCAACCAGGGGAGTGGCACTGAAGCTTTCTTT
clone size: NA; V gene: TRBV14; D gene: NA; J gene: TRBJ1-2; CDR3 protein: CASSQGRTYGYTF; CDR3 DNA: TGTGCCAGCAGCCAGGGACGGACCTATGGCTACACCTTC
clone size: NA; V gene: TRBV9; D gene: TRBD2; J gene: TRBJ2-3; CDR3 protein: CASSVGGLAGMNTQYF; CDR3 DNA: TGTGCCAGCAGCGTAGGGGGACTAGCGGGGATGAATACGCAGTATTTT
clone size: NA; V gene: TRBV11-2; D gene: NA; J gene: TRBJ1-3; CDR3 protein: CASSFTRGLDGNTIYF; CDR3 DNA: TGTGCCAGCAGCTTCACTAGGGGGTTAGACGGAAACACCATATATTTT
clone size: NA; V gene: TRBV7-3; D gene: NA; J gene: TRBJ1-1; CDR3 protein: CASSFRRGTEAFF; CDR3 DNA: TGTGCCAGCAGCTTTCGGAGAGGGACTGAAGCTTTCTTT
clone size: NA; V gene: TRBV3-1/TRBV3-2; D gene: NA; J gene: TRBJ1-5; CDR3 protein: CASSQDLGGQPQHF; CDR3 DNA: TGTGCCAGCAGCCAAGATCTTGGAGGACAGCCCCAGCATTTT
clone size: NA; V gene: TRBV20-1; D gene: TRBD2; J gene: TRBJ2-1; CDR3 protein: CSASRLAGVHEQFF; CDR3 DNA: TGCAGTGCTAGTAGACTAGCGGGGGTGCATGAGCAGTTCTTC
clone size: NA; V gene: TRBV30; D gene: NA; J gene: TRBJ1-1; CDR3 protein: CAWSESDRSTEAFF; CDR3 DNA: TGTGCCTGGAGTGAATCCGACAGGAGCACTGAAGCTTTCTTT
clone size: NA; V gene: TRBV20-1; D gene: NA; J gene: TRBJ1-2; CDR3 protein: CSAKGNGYTF; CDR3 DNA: TGCAGTGCCAAGGGGAATGGCTACACCTTC
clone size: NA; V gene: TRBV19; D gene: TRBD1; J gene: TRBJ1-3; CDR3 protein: CASSIGGQGLGNTIYF; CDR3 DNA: TGTGCCAGTAGTATCGGCGGACAGGGGCTAGGAAACACCATATATTTT
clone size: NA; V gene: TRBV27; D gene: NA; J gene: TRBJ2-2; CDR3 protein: CASSFNTGELFF; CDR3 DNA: TGTGCCAGCAGTTTTAACACCGGGGAGCTGTTTTTT
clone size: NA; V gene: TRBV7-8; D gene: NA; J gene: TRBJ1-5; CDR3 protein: CASSLVGGGNQPQHF; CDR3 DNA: TGTGCCAGCAGCTTAGTCGGGGGAGGCAATCAGCCCCAGCATTTT
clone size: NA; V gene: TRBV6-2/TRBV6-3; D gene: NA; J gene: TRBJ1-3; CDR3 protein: CASSQRTFLSGNTIYF; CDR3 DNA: TGTGCCAGCAGCCAGAGGACCTTTCTCTCTGGAAACACCATATATTTT
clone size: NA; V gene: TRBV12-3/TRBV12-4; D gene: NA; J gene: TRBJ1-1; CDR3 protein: CARLTEAFF; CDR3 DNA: TGTGCCAGATTGACTGAAGCTTTCTTT
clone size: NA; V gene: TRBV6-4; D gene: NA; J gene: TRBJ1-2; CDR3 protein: CASSDRLGYTF; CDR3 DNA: TGTGCCAGCAGTGACAGACTTGGCTACACCTTC
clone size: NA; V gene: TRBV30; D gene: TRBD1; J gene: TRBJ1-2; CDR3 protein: CAWSETGREGYTF; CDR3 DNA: TGTGCCTGGAGTGAGACAGGGAGAGAGGGCTACACCTTC
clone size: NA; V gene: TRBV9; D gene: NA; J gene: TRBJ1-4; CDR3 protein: CASSVAPAGGINEKLFF; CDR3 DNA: TGTGCCAGCAGCGTAGCCCCTGCGGGCGGAATAAATGAAAAACTGTTTTTT
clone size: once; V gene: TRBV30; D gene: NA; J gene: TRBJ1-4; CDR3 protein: CAWSKVNEKLFF; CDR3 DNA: TGTGCCTGGAGTAAAGTAAATGAAAAACTGTTTTTT
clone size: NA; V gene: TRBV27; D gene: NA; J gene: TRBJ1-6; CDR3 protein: CASTPDSYNSPLHF; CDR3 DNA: TGTGCCAGCACCCCGGACTCCTATAATTCACCCCTCCACTTT
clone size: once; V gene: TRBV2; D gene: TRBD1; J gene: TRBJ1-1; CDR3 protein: CASLTPVRQGAYTEAFF; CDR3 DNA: TGTGCCAGCCTAACCCCCGTCCGACAGGGGGCGTACACTGAAGCTTTCTTT
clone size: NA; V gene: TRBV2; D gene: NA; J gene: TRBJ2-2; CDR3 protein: CASSEQGLNTGELFF; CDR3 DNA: TGTGCCAGCAGTGAACAGGGGTTGAACACCGGGGAGCTGTTTTTT
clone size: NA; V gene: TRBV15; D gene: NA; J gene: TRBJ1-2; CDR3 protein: CATSRPSRVPYGYTF; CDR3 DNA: TGTGCCACCAGCAGACCCTCCCGGGTCCCCTATGGCTACACCTTC
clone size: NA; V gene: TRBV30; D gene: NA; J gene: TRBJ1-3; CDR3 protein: CAWNGAASGNTIYF; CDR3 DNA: TGTGCCTGGAATGGCGCGGCCTCTGGAAACACCATATATTTT
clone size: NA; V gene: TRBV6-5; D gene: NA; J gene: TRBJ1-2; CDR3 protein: CASSYSDPSANYGYTF; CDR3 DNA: TGTGCCAGCAGTTACTCCGACCCCTCGGCTAACTATGGCTACACCTTC
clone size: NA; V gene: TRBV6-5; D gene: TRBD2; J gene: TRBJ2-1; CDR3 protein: CASKGGGKLNEQFF; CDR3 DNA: TGTGCCAGCAAGGGCGGGGGGAAACTGAATGAGCAGTTCTTC
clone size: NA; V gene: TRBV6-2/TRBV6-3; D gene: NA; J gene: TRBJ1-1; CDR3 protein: CASSYVGGARLRVTEAFF; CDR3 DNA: TGTGCCAGCAGTTACGTAGGAGGGGCGCGTTTGAGGGTCACTGAAGCTTTCTTT
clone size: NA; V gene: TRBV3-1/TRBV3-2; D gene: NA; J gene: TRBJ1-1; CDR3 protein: CASSQDVQTTEAFF; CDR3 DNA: TGTGCCAGCAGCCAAGACGTGCAGACCACTGAAGCTTTCTTT
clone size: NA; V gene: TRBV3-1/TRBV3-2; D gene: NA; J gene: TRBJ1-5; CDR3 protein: CASSQDVGNQPQHF; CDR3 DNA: TGTGCCAGCAGCCAAGATGTGGGGAATCAGCCCCAGCATTTT
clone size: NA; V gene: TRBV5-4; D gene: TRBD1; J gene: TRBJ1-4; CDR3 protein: CASSSRQGPEKLFF; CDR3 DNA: TGTGCCAGCAGCTCAAGACAGGGCCCAGAAAAACTGTTTTTT
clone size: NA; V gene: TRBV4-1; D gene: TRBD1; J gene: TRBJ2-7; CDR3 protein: CASSNSGTGEQYF; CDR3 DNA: TGCGCCAGCAGCAACTCCGGGACAGGCGAGCAGTACTTC
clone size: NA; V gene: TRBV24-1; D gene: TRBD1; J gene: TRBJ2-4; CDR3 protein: CATSDDGTGDNIQYF; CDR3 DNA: TGTGCCACCAGTGATGACGGGACAGGGGATAACATTCAGTACTTC